There are a few counts of the clone carrying this TCR beta chain. Antigen specificity is unknown. The sample is drawn from a study of T cells after yellow fever vaccination. The V gene lost 5 bases and the J gene lost 2 bases, with 13 bases spanning the gap. CDR1 is MGHRA and CDR2 is YSYEKL in the germline V gene. The CDR3 consists of 14 residues. Regarding the study as a whole: Among all clonotypes, a small share was observed in both CD4 and CD8 compartments.

TCRdb re-analysed the 5' RACE reads in MiXCR, keeping a single row per CDR3 protein. The sample has over 300,000 distinct CDR3 sequences; about 6.9% are singletons. The sequence was collected from a man aged 18-30 years who received the YFV17D yellow fever vaccine. Sequences were derived from PBMCs, sampled about 41 days after the first yellow fever vaccination. V usage is TRBV4-1 and J usage is TRBJ2-7; no firm D call. CDR3 region: CASSVWTGTYEQYF. The CDR3 DNA reads TGCGCCAGCAGCGTCTGGACGGGTACCTACGAGCAGTACTTC.